This entry lists 8 T cell receptor beta chains sequenced from one sample in a study of OX40 agonist ivuxolimab in advanced cancers. The library was obtained by the immunoSEQ multiplex PCR assay. Imported from immuneACCESS, the table was reduced by TCRdb to in-frame sequences with V and J called. These copies leave out some clones; in studies compared against another copy, an unresolved V gene accounts for under half, and the cause of the remainder is not known. Across this sample there are around 31,000 clones, with around 90% seen only once. Of the sample, 58% falls within the top ten clones. The input for sequencing was CD4+ or CD8+ T cells sorted from blood, taken in a trial of the OX40 agonist ivuxolimab. Receptor source: an adult with an advanced solid tumor such as melanoma, head and neck, liver or kidney cancer.

In nucleotides, the CDR3 is TGTGCCAGCAGTCCGACAGTCAATCAGCCCCAGCATTTT. Its translation is CASSPTVNQPQHF. The rearrangement uses TRBV27 and TRBJ1-5; perhaps TRBD1 as D (5 bases). The germline V gene encodes CDR1 MNHEY and CDR2 SMNVEV (reference sequence). Trimming shortened V by 5 bases and J by 3 bases, and 8 bases separated the two germline ends. The CDR3 covers 13 residues.

The chain uses TRBV6-5 and TRBJ2-6; possible D gene TRBD2, 5 bases. CDR3 size: 15 residues. Trimming left V 4 bases short and J 4 bases short, with 11 bases between. The germline CDR1 and CDR2 sequences are MNHEY and SVGAGI. DNA of the CDR3: TGTGCCAGCAGTTTCACAGTAGCGGGGGCCAACGTCCTGACTTTC. This codes for CASSFTVAGANVLTF.

This clone was recorded only once. This chain uses TRBV2 with TRBJ2-3; D is undetermined. Between the trimmed V and J ends, which lost 5 bases and 3 bases, there was a span of 3 bases. The CDR3 consists of 11 residues. The germline V gene has CDR1 SNHLY and CDR2 FYNNEI. CDR3 in amino acids: CASSPTDTQYF. The CDR3 DNA reads TGTGCCAGCAGTCCTACAGATACGCAGTATTTT.

The chain links TRBV6-1 to TRBJ1-2, with D possibly TRBD1 on 5 matching bases. The CDR3 totals 14 residues. Germline V gene sequence: CDR1 MNHNS, CDR2 SASEGT. V was pared by 8 bases and J by 6 bases, with 19 bases between. The CDR3 coding sequence is TGTGCCAGCCCTCACATCCGGACATACCATGGCTACACCTTC. Encoded protein: CASPHIRTYHGYTF.

This clone came up once. The gene calls are TRBV12-2 and TRBJ2-1; the table's D gene call, TRBD2, was not cross checked with the DNA. TRBV12-2 counts as a pseudogene. This CDR3 is 14 amino acids long. CDR3 in amino acids: CASRRPSGYNEQFF. The CDR3, as DNA: TGTGCAAGTCGGCGCCCTAGCGGATACAATGAGCAGTTCTTC.

This chain joins TRBV29-1 and TRBJ2-3; D not certain. V lost 7 bases, J lost 0 bases, and 8 bases lay in between. CDR1 and CDR2 from the germline V gene are SQVTM and ANQGSEA. This CDR3 contains 12 residues. The CDR3 sequence: CSAPLSTDTQYF. The CDR3 region has the DNA TGCAGCGCCCCACTAAGCACAGATACGCAGTATTTT.

This chain links TRBV7-6 with TRBJ2-7, with a weak D call TRBD1 (6 bases). Germline-derived CDR1 and CDR2 are SGHVS and FNYEAQ. This CDR3 is 15 amino acids long. V was clipped by 0 bases and J by 5 bases, with 14 bases between them. The CDR3 is CASSLASQGFHEQYF. DNA for the CDR3: TGTGCCAGCAGCTTAGCCTCCCAGGGGTTCCACGAGCAGTACTTC.

The rearrangement links TRBV27 to TRBJ2-1; 12 nucleotides align to TRBD2. This CDR3 contains 17 residues. CDR1 is MNHEY, CDR2 SMNVEV, per germline (reference sequence). Trimming at V came to 4 bases and at J to 2 bases, leaving 6 bases not matched to a gene. The CDR3 here is CASSSPSSGGAYNEQFF. In nucleotides, the CDR3 is TGTGCCAGCAGTTCCCCTTCTAGCGGGGGGGCCTACAATGAGCAGTTCTTC.